This T cell receptor (beta chain) came from a study of cytomegalovirus exposure and HLA in healthy donors (TCRdb year 2017). In the study overall: A later analysis indicated that the 120 validation repertoires were generated on the platform also employed for the 720 or so repertoires of the first cohort. Besides the first cohort of more than 650 subjects, a separate validation cohort made up of 120 different subjects was used. The study aimed to test whether cataloging public T cell receptors could reveal signatures of past pathogen exposure. High-throughput TCR immunosequencing, statistical association of individual TCRs with disease status, and machine learning were combined to predict cytomegalovirus infection status. Overall results and qualifications from the work: Subsequent analysis determined that TCRs grouped into clusters in the first cohort also showed a tendency toward co-occurrence across the 90 to 150 validation repertoires, and 85% to 95% of cluster scores exceeded 0. The validation cohort had no HLA typing available for a later analysis, so co-occurrence within that cohort was assessed over all 120 or so repertoires. Most TCR sequences were seen in very few donors, while some public TCRs were found in many individuals. The authors suggested that the approach could potentially be extended to other disease states and immunological phenotypes. In the study, about 150 TCR beta chains were listed as associated with cytomegalovirus. A few of the identified cytomegalovirus-associated TCR beta chains were confirmed in vitro to be specific for cytomegalovirus antigens. Cytomegalovirus status was reported to be diagnosed by the classifier with high specificity and sensitivity in both the original and validation cohorts.

V gives up 3 bases and J gives up 0 bases, and the segment between their germline ends measures 12 bases. Reading the germline V gene (reference sequence) gives CDR1 SGHNT and CDR2 YYREEE. The CDR3 contains 15 residues, cysteine and phenylalanine counted. Just CDR3 DNA is preserved here, 45 bases in frame from base 1. Donors formed part of the validation cohort, which comprised 120 subjects and was distinct from the first cohort of several hundred subjects. For this clone: Its antigen target is currently unknown. Nothing much larger sits one base from this clone, and base qualities are not available.

The library relied on the immunoSEQ multiplex PCR assay. Regarding the original processing steps: A statistical classification framework was built to diagnose cytomegalovirus status from the catalog of TCR beta chain sequences. Imported from immuneACCESS, the table was reduced by TCRdb to in-frame sequences with V and J called. These copies leave out some clones; in studies compared against another copy, an unresolved V gene accounts for under half, and the cause of the remainder is not known. V and J calls and clone size follow that table, whereas D and trimming were derived from the DNA. This sample gives some 140,000 clones in total; 75% to 90% of them show up just once. 20% to 25% of the sample lies in the top ten.

The rearrangement joined TRBV5-4 to TRBJ1-2, and TRBD1 may be the D gene, going by 5 matching bases. The sequence derives from a man younger than 35 in good health and CMV-seropositive. Sequencing was carried out using PBMCs. The DNA sequence is given as TGTGCCAGCAGCTCGGGGGGGAGTTCTAACTATGGCTACACCTTC. Protein translation: CASSSGGSSNYGYTF.